This T cell receptor (beta chain) is from a study of human T cells and chemical hapten exposure. TCRdb passed the RACE reads through MiXCR, listing each CDR3 protein once. The table includes about 120,000 distinct CDR3 sequences, roughly 13% detected once. In its sample, this clonotype was seen a few times. The germline gene is not matched at one end of the junction; a read error may be the cause. The CDR3 length is 11 residues. Germline V CDR1 and CDR2: PRHDT, FYEKMQ (reference sequence). Time point defined: patch test 1, 2 weeks after DPC sensitization. Treatment denoted: therapeutic diphenylcyclopropenone sensitization with weekly scalp DPC. Drawing of blood took place ahead of applying each patch test.

This TCR was sampled from a man younger than 35 with alopecia areata. Some clones in this sample may be carry-over from other donors' samples. The source material was whole blood, sampled in connection with sensitization to the hapten diphenylcyclopropenone (DPC). The chain is built from TRBV13 and TRBJ2-1; no definite D call. The DNA for the CDR3 is TGTGCCAGCAGCTTAGCAGGCCCGAGGCTCTTC. This translates into CASSLAGPRLF.